These 12 T cell receptor beta chains share one sample of origin, sequenced in a study of spatial heterogeneity in lung cancer. Time point denoted: sample taken at primary tumor resection. Points from the study as a whole: Intratumoral expanded alpha and beta TCR counts were found to track tumor mutation counts.

TCRdb analysed the 5' RACE reads with MiXCR anew, one entry per CDR3 protein. The sample lists roughly 17,000 distinct CDR3 sequences; 9.5% to 10% were seen once. No antigens are known for them. Here the sequenced sample was lung tumor tissue, taken at surgery. The source is a female donor with early-stage non-small cell lung cancer.

Details on this clonotype: This beta chain represents an off-target read in a library built for alpha chains; its size is of limited meaning. The chain joins TRBV7-8 to TRBJ1-2; no reliable D call. Trimming took 3 bases from V and 3 from J, leaving 8 bases between them. The germline gives CDR1 SGHVS, CDR2 FQNEAQ. The CDR3 consists of 13 residues. This chain's CDR3 is CASSLARDYGYTF. In DNA form, the CDR3 reads TGTGCCAGCAGCTTGGCTAGGGACTATGGCTACACCTTC.

In its sample, this clonotype was seen many times. The library was designed around alpha chains, so this beta chain is a stray read whose abundance carries little weight. The chain recombines TRBV15 with TRBJ1-5; D gene uncertain. This CDR3 spans 12 amino acids. Germline V CDR1 and CDR2: LNHNV, YYDKDF (reference sequence). Trimming took 1 base from V and 4 from J, leaving 2 bases between them. CDR3 sequence (DNA): TGTGCCACCAGCAGAGTAAATCAGCCCCAGCATTTT. It is translated as CATSRVNQPQHF. The variable domain in full, with the rest retrieved from reference TRBV15 and TRBJ1-5, is DAMVIQNPRYQVTQFGKPVTLSCSQTLNHNVMYWYQQKSSQAPKLLFHYYDKDFNNEADTPDNFQSRRPNTSFCFLDIRSPGLGDTAMYLCATSRVNQPQHFGDGTRLSIL.

This clonotype was counted at least ten times. This beta chain is a stray read from a library made for alpha chains; its abundance is not meaningful. V is TRBV12-3 or TRBV12-4 and J is TRBJ1-1; D gene unclear. This CDR3 comprises 14 residues. The V end lost 6 bases, the J end lost 1 base, and 12 bases lay between the germline ends. The CDR3 spells CASSLGRGNTEAFF. In DNA form, the CDR3 reads TGTGCCAGCAGCCTAGGGAGAGGGAACACTGAAGCTTTCTTT.

This clonotype was counted ten times or more. This beta chain lies outside the target of a library built for alpha chains; its clone size means little. The V and J genes are TRBV28 and TRBJ1-5; tentative D call: TRBD1 (6 bases). Germline CDR1 and CDR2: MDHEN and SYDVKM. The CDR3 has 14 amino acids. Trimming stripped 3 bases from V and 5 bases from J, with 11 bases between. In DNA form, the CDR3 reads TGTGCCAGCAGTTTTGGACAGTTAGATCAGCCCCAGCATTTT. Translating gives CASSFGQLDQPQHF.

In its sample, this clonotype was seen many times. Found in a library prepared for alpha chains, this beta chain is an off-target read, and its abundance has little meaning. This chain uses TRBV6-6 with TRBJ2-3; weak D call: TRBD1 (5 bases). Trimming cost V 2 bases and J 0 bases, with 9 bases left between them. There are 15 residues in the CDR3. Germline V gene sequence: CDR1 MNHNY, CDR2 SVGAGI (reference sequence). The CDR3 spells CASSYRTQSTDTQYF. The CDR3 DNA sequence: TGTGCCAGCAGTTACCGGACACAGAGCACAGATACGCAGTATTTT.

Many counts were recorded for this clonotype. Found in a library prepared for alpha chains, this beta chain is an off-target read, and its abundance has little meaning. The J gene is TRBJ1-2, the V gene TRBV11-2; 9 bases match TRBD1. The length of the CDR3 is 17 residues. CDR1 and CDR2 from the germline V gene are SGHAT and FQNNGV. The V and J ends lost 3 bases and 4 bases, in that order; junction bases with no gene match: 12. As DNA, the CDR3 is TGTGCCAGCAGCTTCGGAACAGGGGGCGGCTTAAGCTATGGCTACACCTTC. Translation: CASSFGTGGGLSYGYTF. Complete variable domain (other parts from reference TRBV11-2 and TRBJ1-2): EAGVAQSPRYKIIEKRQSVAFWCNPISGHATLYWYQQILGQGPKLLIQFQNNGVVDDSQLPKDRFSAERLKGVDSTLKIQPAKLEDSAVYLCASSFGTGGGLSYGYTFGSGTRLTVV.

In this sample, this clonotype turned up a few times. This beta chain slipped into a library made for alpha chains as a stray read, so its size is not meaningful. V usage is TRBV20-1 and J usage is TRBJ1-5; 8 positions agree with TRBD1. CDR3 length equals 14 residues. V trimming: 1 base; J trimming: 5 bases; junction bases outside the gene matches: 4. The germline V gene encodes CDR1 DFQATT and CDR2 SNEGSKA (reference sequence). CDR3 bases: TGCAGTGCTAGAGCGGACAGGGAGTATCAGCCCCAGCATTTT. Translation gives CSARADREYQPQHF.

This clonotype was counted many times. Being off target in a library aimed at alpha chains, this beta chain has a size of little meaning. J is TRBJ1-1 and V is TRBV7-2, with a possible D match to TRBD1 (5 bases). Germline V gene data show CDR1 as SGHTA and CDR2 as FQGNSA. The CDR3 totals 15 residues. V was shortened by 3 bases and J by 0 bases, with 11 bases between the two germline ends. CDR3 DNA sequence: TGTGCCAGCAGCTTCAACGGACAACTGAACACTGAAGCTTTCTTT. Encoded protein: CASSFNGQLNTEAFF. Using reference TRBV7-2 and TRBJ1-1 for the parts outside the CDR3, the full variable domain is GAGVSQSPSNKVTEKGKDVELRCDPISGHTALYWYRQSLGQGLEFLIYFQGNSAPDKSGLPSDRFSAERTGGSVSTLTIQRTQQEDSAVYLCASSFNGQLNTEAFFGQGTRLTVV.

This clonotype appeared a few times. The size of this beta chain means little, since it is a stray read in a library made for alpha chains. CDR3 bases: TGTGCCACCCACTCTGGGGCCAACGTCCTGACTTTC. Translated: CATHSGANVLTF. V usage is TRBV10-3 and J usage is TRBJ2-6; D remains unclear. CDR1 is ENHRY and CDR2 is SYGVKD in the germline V gene. The CDR3 consists of 12 residues. V lost 10 bases and J 0 bases, leaving 4 bases between the germline ends.

Worth noting for this clonotype: A much larger clone differs from this one at a single base, so this may be a read error. This beta chain was picked up by a library intended for alpha chains and is off target, so its count carries little meaning. The rearrangement joins TRBV12-3 or TRBV12-4 to TRBJ2-2; D could derive from TRBD1 or TRBD2 (6 bases each). There are 16 residues in the CDR3. The V end was cut by 6 bases, the J end by 4 bases, with 18 bases between. The CDR3 region is CASSPFQGTATGELFF. Written as DNA, the CDR3 is TGTGCCAGCAGCCCATTTCAGGGGACTGCCACCGGGGAGCTGTTTTTT.

At least ten counts were recorded for this clonotype. The size of this beta chain means little, since it is a stray read in a library made for alpha chains. The V gene is TRBV16, the J gene TRBJ2-7, with D perhaps matching TRBD1 or TRBD2 (6 bases each). The CDR3 is 13 residues long. Germline V gene lookup returns CDR1 KGHSY and CDR2 FQNENV. V was pared by 3 bases and J by 7 bases, with 13 bases between. CDR3 residues: CASSQDRGGEQYF. In nucleotides, the CDR3 is TGTGCCAGCAGCCAGGACAGAGGAGGGGAGCAGTACTTC.

About this clonotype itself: This beta chain lies outside the target of a library built for alpha chains; its clone size means little. The rearrangement links TRBV7-3 to TRBJ1-6; tentative D call: TRBD1 (5 bases). Trimming removed 1 base at V and 6 bases at J, with 10 bases between. The CDR3 runs 15 residues. Germline V gene lookup returns CDR1 SGHTA and CDR2 FQGTGA. The chain's CDR3 is CASSLSRGPNSPLHF. The CDR3 region has the DNA TGTGCCAGCAGCTTAAGTAGGGGTCCTAATTCACCCCTCCACTTT.